These 31 T cell receptor beta chains were all obtained from the same sample, sequenced in a study of regulatory T cells in long-lasting Graves disease. As for time point: persistent/refractory GD, antithyroid drugs over 5 years with positive TRAb. PBMCs provided the RNA from which the TCR library was made. Building of the TCR beta libraries involved iRepertoire HTBI primers and Arm-PCR of CDR3 regions. One entry per CDR3 protein, called by TCRdb with MiXCR from the multiplex PCR reads. The repertoire holds hundreds of thousands of distinct CDR3 sequences, with 30% as singletons. Sample: peripheral blood mononuclear cells (PBMCs), taken when the disease was refractory, from a patient treated with antithyroid drugs. The source is a female donor with Graves disease.

V is TRBV19 and J is TRBJ2-7; the D is unclear. The CDR3 has 15 residues. Deletions cut 5 bases from V and 0 bases from J, with 14 bases between. CDR1 is LNHDA, CDR2 SQIVND, per germline (reference sequence). CDR3: CASSLRLSPSYEQYF. CDR3 nucleotide sequence: TGTGCCAGTAGTCTTCGACTTTCCCCCTCCTACGAGCAGTACTTC.

The genes are TRBV30 and TRBJ1-1, with TRBD1 as a possible D gene (6 bases). Trimming pared 3 bases from V and 6 bases from J, leaving 11 bases between. The CDR3 has 12 amino acids. Germline assignment: CDR1 GTSNPN and CDR2 SVGIG (reference sequence). As DNA, the CDR3 is TGTGCCTGGAGCCCACAGGGCCCTGAAGCTTTCTTT. It specifies CAWSPQGPEAFF.

The table lists this clonotype with many counts. V usage is TRBV11-2 and J usage is TRBJ2-7, with 8 bases identical to TRBD1. This CDR3 has 13 residues. V lost 3 bases, J lost 5 bases, and 3 bases stayed unmatched. CDR1 SGHAT and CDR2 FQNNGV come from the germline V gene. The CDR3 region has the DNA TGTGCCAGCAGCTTGACAGGGGACCACGAGCAGTACTTC. Translation gives CASSLTGDHEQYF. The variable domain in full, completed from reference TRBV11-2 and TRBJ2-7, reads EAGVAQSPRYKIIEKRQSVAFWCNPISGHATLYWYQQILGQGPKLLIQFQNNGVVDDSQLPKDRFSAERLKGVDSTLKIQPAKLEDSAVYLCASSLTGDHEQYFGPGTRLTVT.

The gene calls are TRBV4-1 and TRBJ2-7; D gene unclear. The CDR3 totals 13 residues. Trimming pared 4 bases from V and 3 bases from J, leaving 10 bases between. Germline V gene sequence: CDR1 MGHRA, CDR2 YSYEKL. The CDR3: CASSPHVDYEQYF. Written as DNA, the CDR3 is TGCGCCAGCAGCCCCCATGTGGACTACGAGCAGTACTTC.

This clonotype was recorded at least ten times. The chain is built from TRBV2 and TRBJ2-7, with unresolved D. Trimming shortened V by 5 bases and J by 3 bases, and 17 bases separated the two germline ends. Germline CDR1 is SNHLY and CDR2 is FYNNEI. This CDR3 has 15 residues. The CDR3 loop reads CASSLRFSYNYEQYF. CDR3 in DNA: TGTGCCAGCAGTCTACGGTTCAGTTACAACTACGAGCAGTACTTC.

This clonotype has more than one count but fewer than ten. The chain joins TRBV6-1 to TRBJ1-2; D perhaps matches TRBD1 (6 bases). With 6 bases removed from V and 12 bases from J, the gap between germline ends came to 23 bases. The germline CDR1 and CDR2 sequences are MNHNS and SASEGT. This CDR3 has 14 residues. The CDR3 spells CASRPLGDKSSDTF. The CDR3 region has the DNA TGTGCCAGCAGACCCCTTGGGGACAAATCTAGTGACACCTTC.

This clonotype was detected only a few times. In DNA, the CDR3 is TGTGCTAGTGGAAAGGGGACAGGGGTTAATGAAAAACTGTTTTTT. Its protein product is CASGKGTGVNEKLFF. The genes are TRBV12-5 and TRBJ1-4; TRBD1 agrees at 10 bases. J lost 4 bases, V lost 6 bases, and 5 bases had no gene match. The CDR3 consists of 15 residues. Germline V gives CDR1 LGHNT, CDR2 FRNRAP.

The V gene is TRBV10-3, the J gene TRBJ1-1; D call uncertain. V lost 2 bases and J 11 bases, leaving 15 bases between the germline ends. The CDR3 contains 13 residues. CDR1 is ENHRY, CDR2 SYGVKD, per germline. In nucleotides, the CDR3 is TGTGCCATCAGTGAGGCTGCGGGCTGGAAGGCTTTCTTT. This translates into CAISEAAGWKAFF.

This clonotype was detected once. The chain has TRBV5-1 and TRBJ1-1; 7 bases fit TRBD1. CDR1 is SGHRS, CDR2 YFSETQ, per germline. The CDR3 has 14 amino acids. The V segment lost 6 bases and the J segment 0 bases; nucleotides outside the gene matches: 5. The CDR3 spells CASTRDSMNTEAFF. The CDR3 DNA sequence: TGCGCCAGCACCAGGGACAGCATGAACACTGAAGCTTTCTTT.

This clonotype appeared once. The chain recombines TRBV19 with TRBJ1-5; D unclear. CDR1 is LNHDA, CDR2 SQIVND, per germline (reference sequence). V shed 5 bases and J shed 5 bases, with 7 bases lying between them. This CDR3 region has 12 residues. DNA for the CDR3: TGTGCCAGTAGTTGGAGTGATCAGCCCCAGCATTTT. Its protein is CASSWSDQPQHF.

The chain combines TRBV6-1 with TRBJ1-5; D unclear. The germline CDR1 and CDR2 sequences are MNHNS and SASEGT. This CDR3 region has 14 residues. Deletions cut 2 bases from V and 4 bases from J, with 9 bases between. CDR3 sequence: CASSEPSENQPQHF. The CDR3, as DNA: TGTGCCAGCAGTGAACCGTCGGAGAATCAGCCCCAGCATTTT.

This clonotype has only a few counts. This chain joins TRBV19 and TRBJ1-2, with TRBD1 identical over 7 bases. Germline assignment: CDR1 LNHDA and CDR2 SQIVND (reference sequence). Trimming took 4 bases from V and 6 from J; bases not matched to a gene: 14. CDR3 length equals 16 residues. In DNA, the CDR3 is TGTGCCAGTAGTACCAACCCCCCGACAGGGCCGGATGGCTACACCTTC. It encodes CASSTNPPTGPDGYTF.

This clonotype occurred a few times. This rearrangement joins TRBV20-1 to TRBJ2-7; the D gene is possibly TRBD2 (7 bases). CDR3 size: 14 residues. Germline CDR1 reads DFQATT; CDR2 reads SNEGSKA (reference sequence). The germline V and J ends were trimmed by 5 bases and 4 bases, with 18 bases remaining between them. CDR3 sequence (DNA): TGCAGTGCTGGGAGGGGGGAGCTAGTTTACGAGCAGTACTTC. Its translation is CSAGRGELVYEQYF.

In this sample, this clonotype turned up many times. The rearrangement joins TRBV12-3 or TRBV12-4 to TRBJ1-1; 7 nucleotides align to TRBD1. This CDR3 has 12 amino acids. V gave up 7 bases and J gave up 7 bases; unmatched junction bases: 6. DNA for the CDR3: TGTGCCAGCACGCAGGGGGTCGGTGAAGCTTTCTTT. This codes for CASTQGVGEAFF.

This clonotype has a count of ten or more. The V gene is TRBV6-1, the J gene TRBJ2-5, with D unclear. Germline V gene lookup returns CDR1 MNHNS and CDR2 SASEGT. The CDR3 runs 15 residues. Trimming removed 5 bases from V and 2 bases from J, with 15 bases in between. The CDR3 coding sequence is TGTGCCAGCAGTCCAACTCGGGCAAGGCAAGAGACCCAGTACTTC. Protein: CASSPTRARQETQYF.

The chain carries TRBV6-1 and TRBJ2-2; 7 nucleotides agree with TRBD2. From germline, CDR1 is MNHNS and CDR2 SASEGT. The length of the CDR3 is 15 residues. V gave up 3 bases and J gave up 6 bases; unmatched junction bases: 7. DNA of the CDR3: TGTGCCAGCAGTGAGGGGGTAGCGGGTCCCGGGGAGCTGTTTTTT. Protein sequence: CASSEGVAGPGELFF.

The V and J genes are TRBV27 and TRBJ1-5; D is perhaps TRBD1 (6 bases). The V end was cut by 5 bases, the J end by 7 bases, with 18 bases between. Germline values: CDR1 MNHEY, CDR2 SMNVEV (reference sequence). The CDR3 length is 15 residues. The CDR3 DNA is TGTGCCAGCAGTCCCTCTCGGGGGCGAAGGCAGCCCCAGCATTTT. Translated, it gives CASSPSRGRRQPQHF.

A word on this clonotype: Germline is not matched at one junction end, which may reflect a read error. The chain couples TRBV6-4 to TRBJ1-2; 9 bases align to TRBD1. This CDR3 is 14 amino acids long. Germline V lookup: CDR1 MRHNA, CDR2 SNTAGT. The CDR3 bases are TGTGCCAGCAGTTACTCGACAGGGGGCTATGGCTACACCTTC. Residues: CASSYSTGGYGYTF.

This clonotype occurred a few times. The chain combines TRBV19 with TRBJ1-1; D is unresolved. Trimming took 2 bases from V and 1 from J, leaving 11 bases between them. The germline CDR1 and CDR2 sequences are LNHDA and SQIVND (reference sequence). This CDR3 comprises 15 residues. CDR3 region: CASSIRAHSNTEAFF. The CDR3 nucleotides read TGTGCCAGTAGTATACGGGCTCACTCGAACACTGAAGCTTTCTTT. Full variable domain (rest looked up from reference TRBV19 and TRBJ1-1): DGGITQSPKYLFRKEGQNVTLSCEQNLNHDAMYWYRQDPGQGLRLIYYSQIVNDFQKGDIAEGYSVSREKKESFPLTVTSAQKNPTAFYLCASSIRAHSNTEAFFGQGTRLTVV.

V usage is TRBV7-3 and J usage is TRBJ2-2; the D gene could be TRBD1 or TRBD2 (5 bases each). Germline V gives CDR1 SGHTA, CDR2 FQGTGA. The CDR3 spans 17 residues. The ends were cut back, 1 base at V and 2 bases at J, with 14 bases in the middle. CDR3 DNA: TGTGCCAGCAGCTTAAGGGAGAACAGGCGAAACACCGGGGAGCTGTTTTTT. Amino acid sequence: CASSLRENRRNTGELFF.

This clonotype has a count of ten or more. V and J are TRBV14 and TRBJ2-7, with a weak D call TRBD1 (5 bases). The germline CDR1 and CDR2 sequences are SGHDN and FVKESK. The V and J ends lost 8 bases and 7 bases respectively, with 15 bases between them. This CDR3 region has 12 residues. CDR3 sequence (DNA): TGTGCCAGCTCTGTGGGGCCGCATGAGCAGTACTTC. Its protein is CASSVGPHEQYF.

The table lists this clonotype with a few counts. The chain uses TRBV19 and TRBJ1-1; possible D gene TRBD1, 6 bases. Between the trimmed V and J ends, which lost 1 base and 1 base, there was a span of 10 bases. CDR3 size: 15 residues. Germline CDR1 is LNHDA and CDR2 is SQIVND (reference sequence). The CDR3 protein is CASSIGGLRNTEAFF. The CDR3 coding sequence is TGTGCCAGTAGTATAGGGGGGCTGCGGAACACTGAAGCTTTCTTT.

Turning to this clonotype: Since a much larger clone is just one base distant, this may be a read error. This chain joins TRBV12-3 or TRBV12-4 and TRBJ2-1, with D uncertain. The V end was cut by 5 bases, the J end by 8 bases, with 10 bases between. This CDR3 has 12 amino acids. CDR3 DNA sequence: TGTGCCAGCAGTGACGGAAACGATGAGCAGTTCTTC. Translating gives CASSDGNDEQFF.

This clonotype was recorded a few times. The gene calls are TRBV9 and TRBJ2-5; tentatively, D is TRBD1 (5 bases). This CDR3 comprises 12 residues. The V gene's germline CDR1 is SGDLS and CDR2 YYNGEE. The V end was cut by 4 bases, the J end by 5 bases, with 9 bases between. CDR3 DNA: TGTGCCAGCAGCTCTAGGGGCGAGACCCAGTACTTC. It codes for CASSSRGETQYF.

The gene calls are TRBV6-1 and TRBJ2-7, with TRBD2 as a possible D gene (6 bases). Germline V gene data show CDR1 as MNHNS and CDR2 as SASEGT. Trimming removed 7 bases from V and 1 base from J, with 17 bases in between. The CDR3 sequence is 15 residues long. The CDR3 nucleotides are TGTGCCAGCACCCTTCTGGCCCGGGGGTCCTACGAGCAGTACTTC. It is translated as CASTLLARGSYEQYF.

This clonotype was recorded a few times. The chain is built from TRBV19 and TRBJ2-7, with TRBD1 as a possible D gene (6 bases). The germline gives CDR1 LNHDA, CDR2 SQIVND (reference sequence). V lost 5 bases to trimming and J lost 7 bases, with 18 bases between them. The CDR3 has 14 amino acids. The CDR3 DNA follows: TGTGCCAGTAGTGCCGGGCAGGGGTCGCAGGAGCAGTACTTC. Translated: CASSAGQGSQEQYF. The full variable domain, rest sourced from reference TRBV19 and TRBJ2-7, is DGGITQSPKYLFRKEGQNVTLSCEQNLNHDAMYWYRQDPGQGLRLIYYSQIVNDFQKGDIAEGYSVSREKKESFPLTVTSAQKNPTAFYLCASSAGQGSQEQYFGPGTRLTVT.

As for this clonotype: A much larger clone is a single base away; this may be a read error. This sequence joins TRBV11-2 and TRBJ2-7; tentatively, D is TRBD1 (6 bases). The CDR3 contains 15 residues. CDR1 is SGHAT, CDR2 FQNNGV, per germline. V lost 8 bases and J 0 bases, leaving 17 bases between the germline ends. For the CDR3, the DNA is TGTGCCAGCGGCCAGGACAGCTATCCCTCCTACGAGCAGTACTTC. It encodes CASGQDSYPSYEQYF.

The rearrangement joins TRBV27 to TRBJ1-3; a possible D gene is TRBD1 (5 bases). The length of the CDR3 is 16 residues. V lost 3 bases to trimming and J lost 0 bases, with 12 bases between them. CDR1 is MNHEY, CDR2 SMNVEV, per germline (reference sequence). The CDR3 here is CASSLSGPISGNTIYF. The CDR3 nucleotides are TGTGCCAGCAGTTTGTCGGGGCCCATCTCTGGAAACACCATATATTTT.

The table lists this clonotype with a few counts. CDR3 nucleotides: TGTGCCAGCAGCTTAGGCCTAGACACCGGGGAGCTGTTTTTT. Protein product: CASSLGLDTGELFF. The chain joins TRBV7-7 to TRBJ2-2; D is uncertain. Germline V gene sequence: CDR1 SSHAT, CDR2 FNYEAQ (reference sequence). This CDR3 region has 14 residues. Between the trimmed V and J ends, which lost 1 base and 3 bases, there was a span of 6 bases.

This clonotype was recorded many times. This chain connects TRBV20-1 to TRBJ2-5, with a weak D call TRBD2 (5 bases). The germline V gene has CDR1 DFQATT and CDR2 SNEGSKA (reference sequence). The CDR3 totals 11 residues. With 6 bases removed from V and 7 bases from J, the gap between germline ends came to 12 bases. The CDR3 spells CSAPSRGTQYF. CDR3 sequence (DNA): TGCAGTGCCCCGTCCCGGGGGACCCAGTACTTC.

This clonotype has more than one count but fewer than ten. This sequence joins TRBV7-9 and TRBJ1-1; D is uncertain. Germline CDR1 SEHNR, CDR2 FQNEAQ (reference sequence). Deletions cut 6 bases from V and 4 bases from J, with 9 bases between. The CDR3 has 12 residues. This CDR3 is CASRQEGTEAFF. The CDR3, as DNA: TGTGCCAGCAGGCAGGAGGGCACTGAAGCTTTCTTT.